A single sample gave rise to the 11 T cell receptor beta chains below, sequenced in a study of cytomegalovirus exposure and HLA in healthy donors. Amplification used 60 Vbeta primers and 13 Jbeta primers. Measured with immunoSEQ multiplex PCR; TCRdb has only the in-frame clones, and not every one. The sample shows about 96,000 clones, around 74% of them seen only once. The sequenced material came from PBMCs. The source is a female donor in good health and CMV-seropositive.

V gene TRBV27 combines with J gene TRBJ2-1; 12 bases are a match to TRBD2. Per the germline V gene, CDR1 is MNHEY and CDR2 is SMNVEV (reference sequence). This CDR3 region has 20 residues. The V and J ends lost 2 bases and 0 bases, in that order; junction bases with no gene match: 11. The CDR3 nucleotides are TGTGCCAGCAGTTTAAGGGGAGGACTAGCGGGATTTGACTCCTACAATGAGCAGTTCTTC. Its translation: CASSLRGGLAGFDSYNEQFF.

The table lists this clone with a few counts. The rearrangement links TRBV4-2 to TRBJ2-1; 8 bases map to TRBD2. Germline-derived CDR1 and CDR2 are LGHNA and YNFKEQ. This CDR3 has 15 residues. The trim removed 4 bases at V and 3 bases at J, leaving 5 bases unmatched. The CDR3 nucleotides read TGTGCCAGCAGCCGCCAGCGGGGGAGCTACAATGAGCAGTTCTTC. It encodes CASSRQRGSYNEQFF.

V is TRBV30 and J is TRBJ1-4; the match to TRBD1 covers 11 bases. There are 16 residues in the CDR3. V shed 1 base, J shed 8 bases, and the junction held 9 bases outside the gene matches. Germline lookup yields CDR1 GTSNPN and CDR2 SVGIG (reference sequence). In nucleotides, the CDR3 is TGTGCCTGGAGTGCCCCTACGGGACAGGGGGTAGAAAAACTGTTTTTT. It is translated as CAWSAPTGQGVEKLFF.

This clone was seen a handful of times. This rearrangement joins TRBV7-2 to TRBJ1-2, with no clear D. Germline loops: CDR1 SGHTA, CDR2 FQGNSA. CDR3 size: 14 residues. V lost 1 base, J lost 8 bases, and 14 bases lay in between. CDR3 amino acids: CASSLESQAYGYTF. The CDR3 coding sequence is TGTGCCAGCAGCTTAGAGAGTCAGGCCTACGGCTACACCTTC. The variable domain in full, completed from reference TRBV7-2 and TRBJ1-2, reads GAGVSQSPSNKVTEKGKDVELRCDPISGHTALYWYRQSLGQGLEFLIYFQGNSAPDKSGLPSDRFSAERTGGSVSTLTIQRTQQEDSAVYLCASSLESQAYGYTFGSGTRLTVV.

J is TRBJ1-2 and V is TRBV6-6; D perhaps matches TRBD1 (6 bases). V was shortened by 6 bases and J by 3 bases, with 17 bases between the two germline ends. The CDR3 contains 15 residues. Germline V gene sequence: CDR1 MNHNY, CDR2 SVGAGI (reference sequence). The CDR3 DNA sequence: TGTGCCAGCAGCCACCCAGGGGCTGGAGACTATGGCTACACCTTC. Amino acid sequence: CASSHPGAGDYGYTF.

This chain links TRBV4-3 with TRBJ2-6, with D tentatively TRBD1 (6 bases). V lost 0 bases, J lost 3 bases, and 12 bases lay in between. The germline V gene encodes CDR1 LGHNA and CDR2 YSLEER. The CDR3 has 17 amino acids. The CDR3 reads CASSQEIRGSGANVLTF. The CDR3 bases are TGCGCCAGCAGCCAAGAAATCAGGGGCAGTGGGGCCAACGTCCTGACTTTC.

The rearrangement uses TRBV5-1 and TRBJ2-1, with TRBD2 identical over 10 bases. V lost 1 base and J lost 7; bases outside the gene matches: 8. The CDR3 totals 16 residues. Germline values: CDR1 SGHRS, CDR2 YFSETQ. The CDR3 sequence is CASSLPSGGFSNEQFF. For the CDR3, the DNA is TGCGCCAGCAGCTTGCCTAGCGGGGGCTTTTCAAATGAGCAGTTCTTC.

V and J are TRBV11-3 and TRBJ2-2; no clear D. The CDR3 is 12 amino acids. The V gene's germline CDR1 is SGHNT and CDR2 YENEEA. The V end was cut by 3 bases, the J end by 6 bases, with 5 bases between. The CDR3: CASSFSAGELFF. CDR3 nucleotides: TGTGCCAGCAGCTTCTCAGCCGGGGAGCTGTTTTTT.

This clone was seen a single time. The chain is built from TRBV19 and TRBJ1-5, with 8 nucleotides matching TRBD1. CDR3 size: 13 residues. Germline assignment: CDR1 LNHDA and CDR2 SQIVND (reference sequence). V dropped 7 bases and J dropped 2; count of bases not matched to a gene: 1. The CDR3 here is CASTQGGNQPQHF. CDR3 DNA sequence: TGTGCCAGTACACAGGGGGGCAATCAGCCCCAGCATTTT.

This clone appeared once. The V and J genes are TRBV7-2 and TRBJ1-3; 10 bases fit TRBD1. Per germline, CDR1 SGHTA and CDR2 FQGNSA. This CDR3 comprises 16 residues. V shed 5 bases and J 3 bases; nucleotides not matched to a gene: 7. CDR3 protein: CASSLYGTGVGNTIYF. CDR3 DNA: TGTGCCAGCAGCCTTTACGGGACAGGGGTTGGAAACACCATATATTTT.

Regarding this clone: The junction differs from germline at one of its ends, possibly a read error. The J gene is TRBJ2-5, the V gene TRBV7-7; 7 bases agree with TRBD2. The CDR3 consists of 12 residues. Looked up from germline, CDR1 is SSHAT and CDR2 is FNYEAQ (reference sequence). CDR3 sequence (DNA): TGTGCTAGCAGCGGGACTGGGGAGACCCAGTACTTC. Protein sequence: CASSGTGETQYF.